One T cell receptor (beta chain) is described in this entry. These data are taken from a study of blood T cell repertoires in COVID-19. At the level of the study: COVID-19 samples collected from the United States, Italy and Spain covered acute and convalescent phases. In each case, the material was cDNA or gDNA derived from T cells, B-cell-depleted T cells, or PBMCs.

In the original processing: Cell counts per sample came from amplifying reference gene primers. Data came from immunoSEQ multiplex PCR; TCRdb stores just in-frame clones and leaves some out. That table supplies the V and J calls and clone size; D and trimming were determined from the DNA. Among 150,000 to 200,000 clones, 86% were seen once, and the ten largest hold roughly 8%. V was shortened by 7 bases and J by 0 bases, with 9 bases between the two germline ends. This CDR3 contains 14 residues. Germline assignment: CDR1 SNHLY and CDR2 FYNNEI. The receptor was derived from a man between 60 and 70 years old with acute or convalescent COVID-19. This chain links TRBV2 with TRBJ2-2; D is unclear. Sequenced input: peripheral blood. The CDR3 region has the DNA TGTGCCAGCAAGTCAGGTCCGAACACCGGGGAGCTGTTTTTT. Translating gives CASKSGPNTGELFF.